The table lists the clone carrying this T cell receptor (beta chain) with a count of one. Patients having uncontrolled infection, another autoimmune disease, pregnancy or lactation were not included. The source of the sample is a study of T cells in Graves' hyperthyroidism and ophthalmopathy. The CDR3 totals 14 residues. Germline V gene data show CDR1 as LNHNV and CDR2 as YYDKDF (reference sequence). V dropped 3 bases and J dropped 8 bases, with 16 bases sitting between them. Authors of the study amplified TCR beta CDR3 regions from RNA transcripts. First-round RT-PCR of the TCR CDR3 relied on the HTBI primer set. TCRdb redid the calling of the multiplex PCR reads with MiXCR, one entry per CDR3 protein. Among 550,000 to 700,000 distinct CDR3 sequences listed, roughly 50% were seen once.

This TCR came from an adult woman with Graves' disease, either hyperthyroidism or ophthalmopathy (not recorded which). The rearrangement links TRBV15 to TRBJ1-2; D unclear. The sample was peripheral blood or thyroid tissue (not recorded which). The CDR3 loop is CATSSLADPSGYTF. CDR3 nucleotide sequence: TGTGCCACCAGCAGCTTGGCCGATCCGTCCGGCTACACCTTC.